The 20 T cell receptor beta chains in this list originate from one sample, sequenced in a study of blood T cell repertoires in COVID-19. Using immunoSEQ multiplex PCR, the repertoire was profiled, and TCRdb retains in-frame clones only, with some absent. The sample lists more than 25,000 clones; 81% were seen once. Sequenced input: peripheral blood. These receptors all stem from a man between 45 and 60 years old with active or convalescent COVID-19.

This CDR3 reads CASSSGTGMNTEAFF. In nucleotides, the CDR3 is TGTGCCAGCTCGTCCGGGACAGGTATGAACACTGAAGCTTTCTTT. The V gene is TRBV18, the J gene TRBJ1-1, with TRBD1 matching 8 bases. Trimming cost V 6 bases and J 0 bases; bases outside gene matches: 6. The CDR3 is made up of 15 amino acids. Germline V CDR1 and CDR2: KGHSH, LQKENI. The full variable domain, its missing parts supplied by reference TRBV18 and TRBJ1-1, is NAGVMQNPRHLVRRRGQEARLRCSPMKGHSHVYWYRQLPEEGLKFMVYLQKENIIDESGMPKERFSAEFPKEGPSILRIQQVVRGDSAAYFCASSSGTGMNTEAFFGQGTRLTVV.

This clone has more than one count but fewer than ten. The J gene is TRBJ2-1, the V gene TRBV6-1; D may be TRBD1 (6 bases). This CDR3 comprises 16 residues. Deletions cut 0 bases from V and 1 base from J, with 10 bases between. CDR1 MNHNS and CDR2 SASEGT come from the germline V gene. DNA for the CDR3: TGTGCCAGCAGTGAAGCGACAGGTGCATCCTACAATGAGCAGTTCTTC. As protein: CASSEATGASYNEQFF.

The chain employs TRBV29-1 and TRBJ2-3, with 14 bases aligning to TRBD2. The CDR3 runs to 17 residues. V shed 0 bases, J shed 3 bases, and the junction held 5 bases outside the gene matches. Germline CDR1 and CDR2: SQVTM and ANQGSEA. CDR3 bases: TGCAGCGTTGAAGACCCCCGGACTAGCGGGGGGACAGATACGCAGTATTTT. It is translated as CSVEDPRTSGGTDTQYF.

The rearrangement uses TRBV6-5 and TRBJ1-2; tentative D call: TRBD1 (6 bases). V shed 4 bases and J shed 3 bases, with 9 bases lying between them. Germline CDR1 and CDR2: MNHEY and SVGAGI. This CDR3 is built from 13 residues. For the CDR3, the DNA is TGTGCCAGCAGTTTGGGACAACACTATGGCTACACCTTC. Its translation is CASSLGQHYGYTF.

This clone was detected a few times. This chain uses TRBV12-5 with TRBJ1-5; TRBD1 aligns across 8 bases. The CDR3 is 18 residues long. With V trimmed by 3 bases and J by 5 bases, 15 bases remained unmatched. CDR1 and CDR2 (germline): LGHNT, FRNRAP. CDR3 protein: CASGLRDRIKLAYQPQHF. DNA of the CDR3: TGTGCTAGTGGTTTACGGGACAGGATCAAGCTAGCATATCAGCCCCAGCATTTT.

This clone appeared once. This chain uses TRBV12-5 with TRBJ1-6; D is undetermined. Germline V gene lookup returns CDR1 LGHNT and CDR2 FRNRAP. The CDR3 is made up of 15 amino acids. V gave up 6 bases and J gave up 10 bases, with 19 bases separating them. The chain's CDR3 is CASGKDDGSYSPLHF. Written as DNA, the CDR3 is TGTGCTAGTGGAAAAGATGACGGGAGTTACTCACCCCTCCACTTT.

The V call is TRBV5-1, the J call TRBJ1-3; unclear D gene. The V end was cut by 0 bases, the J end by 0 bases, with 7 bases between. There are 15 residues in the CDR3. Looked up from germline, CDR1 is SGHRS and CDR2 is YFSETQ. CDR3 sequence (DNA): TGCGCCAGCAGCTTGGTGGGCGTCTCTGGAAACACCATATATTTT. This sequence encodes CASSLVGVSGNTIYF.

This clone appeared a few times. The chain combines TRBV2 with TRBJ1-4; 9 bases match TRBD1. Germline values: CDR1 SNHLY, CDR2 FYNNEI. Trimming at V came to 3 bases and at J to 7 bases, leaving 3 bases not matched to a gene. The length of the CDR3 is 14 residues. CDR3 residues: CASSDRTGAEKLFF. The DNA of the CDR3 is TGTGCCAGCAGTGATAGGACAGGGGCTGAAAAACTGTTTTTT.

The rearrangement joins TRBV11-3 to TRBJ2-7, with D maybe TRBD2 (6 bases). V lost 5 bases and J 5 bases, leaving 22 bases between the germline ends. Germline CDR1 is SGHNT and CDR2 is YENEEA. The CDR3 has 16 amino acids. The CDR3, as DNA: TGTGCCAGCAGCCTTGGTGCGGGACGCAAGGTGGACGAGCAGTACTTC. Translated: CASSLGAGRKVDEQYF.

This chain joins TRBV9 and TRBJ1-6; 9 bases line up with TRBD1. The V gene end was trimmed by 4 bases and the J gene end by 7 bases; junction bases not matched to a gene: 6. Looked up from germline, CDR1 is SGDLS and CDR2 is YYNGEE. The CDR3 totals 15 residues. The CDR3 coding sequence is TGTGCCAGCAGCCTACAGACAGGGGGAAATTCACCCCTCCACTTT. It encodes CASSLQTGGNSPLHF.

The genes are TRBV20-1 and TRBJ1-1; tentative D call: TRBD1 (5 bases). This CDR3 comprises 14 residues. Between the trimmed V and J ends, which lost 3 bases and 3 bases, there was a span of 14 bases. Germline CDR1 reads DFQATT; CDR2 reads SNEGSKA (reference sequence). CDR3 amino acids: CSASYLSGDTEAFF. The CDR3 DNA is TGCAGTGCTAGTTATCTTTCGGGGGACACTGAAGCTTTCTTT.

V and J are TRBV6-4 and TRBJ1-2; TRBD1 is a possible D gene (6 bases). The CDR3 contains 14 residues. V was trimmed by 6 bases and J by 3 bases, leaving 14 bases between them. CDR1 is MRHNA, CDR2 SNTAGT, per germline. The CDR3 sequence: CASSPQYRDYGYTF. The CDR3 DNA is TGTGCCAGCAGCCCACAGTACAGGGACTATGGCTACACCTTC.

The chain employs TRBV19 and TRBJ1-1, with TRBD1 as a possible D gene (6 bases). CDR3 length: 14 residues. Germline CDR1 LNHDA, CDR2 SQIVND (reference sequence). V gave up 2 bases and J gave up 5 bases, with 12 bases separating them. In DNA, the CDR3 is TGTGCCAGTAGTATAAGGGCAGGGGATACTGAAGCTTTCTTT. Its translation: CASSIRAGDTEAFF.

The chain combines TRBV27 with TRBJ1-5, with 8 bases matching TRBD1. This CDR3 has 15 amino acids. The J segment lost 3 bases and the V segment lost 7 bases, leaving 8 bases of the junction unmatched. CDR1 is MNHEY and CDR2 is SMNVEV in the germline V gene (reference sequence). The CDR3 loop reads CASTQTGDFNQPQHF. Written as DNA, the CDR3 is TGTGCCAGCACCCAGACAGGGGATTTCAATCAGCCCCAGCATTTT.

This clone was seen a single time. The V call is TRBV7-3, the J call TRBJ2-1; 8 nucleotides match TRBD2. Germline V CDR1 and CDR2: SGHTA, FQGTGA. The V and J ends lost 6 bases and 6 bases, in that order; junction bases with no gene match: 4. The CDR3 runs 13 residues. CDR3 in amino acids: CASRRTSRNEQFF. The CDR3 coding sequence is TGTGCCAGCAGACGGACTAGCCGCAATGAGCAGTTCTTC.

The CDR3 nucleotides are TGTGCCAGCAGCCGTACAGGGCTGACTGAAGCTTTCTTT. Protein product: CASSRTGLTEAFF. The chain combines TRBV13 with TRBJ1-1, with D perhaps matching TRBD1 (6 bases). The CDR3 totals 13 residues. Trimming shortened V by 5 bases and J by 5 bases, and 12 bases separated the two germline ends. The V gene's germline CDR1 is PRHDT and CDR2 FYEKMQ (reference sequence).

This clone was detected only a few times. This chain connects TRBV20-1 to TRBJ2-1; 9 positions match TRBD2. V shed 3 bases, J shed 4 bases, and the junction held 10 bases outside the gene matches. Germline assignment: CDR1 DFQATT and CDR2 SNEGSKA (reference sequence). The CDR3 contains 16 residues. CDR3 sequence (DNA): TGCAGTGCTAGTCTCCGGACTAGCGTGGTGTACAATGAGCAGTTCTTC. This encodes CSASLRTSVVYNEQFF.

In DNA, the CDR3 is TGTGCCAGCAGTAAGGGACTAGCGGACTACGAGCAGTACTTC. Its translation is CASSKGLADYEQYF. The rearrangement links TRBV27 to TRBJ2-7; 11 bases are a match to TRBD2. Germline loops: CDR1 MNHEY, CDR2 SMNVEV (reference sequence). Losses at the gene ends were 5 bases for V and 3 bases for J; bases not matched to a gene: 3. The CDR3 runs to 14 residues.

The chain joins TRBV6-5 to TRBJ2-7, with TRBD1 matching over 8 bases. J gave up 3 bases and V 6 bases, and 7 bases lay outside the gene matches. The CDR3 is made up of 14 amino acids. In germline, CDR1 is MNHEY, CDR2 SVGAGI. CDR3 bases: TGTGCCAGCAGCAACCCGGGGACAGGCTACGAGCAGTACTTC. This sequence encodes CASSNPGTGYEQYF.

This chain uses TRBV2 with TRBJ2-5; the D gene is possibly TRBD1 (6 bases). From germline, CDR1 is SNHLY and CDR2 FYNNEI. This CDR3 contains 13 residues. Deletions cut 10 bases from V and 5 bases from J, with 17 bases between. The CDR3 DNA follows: TGTGCCAACTGGCGGCCAGGGGAGGAGACCCAGTACTTC. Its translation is CANWRPGEETQYF.